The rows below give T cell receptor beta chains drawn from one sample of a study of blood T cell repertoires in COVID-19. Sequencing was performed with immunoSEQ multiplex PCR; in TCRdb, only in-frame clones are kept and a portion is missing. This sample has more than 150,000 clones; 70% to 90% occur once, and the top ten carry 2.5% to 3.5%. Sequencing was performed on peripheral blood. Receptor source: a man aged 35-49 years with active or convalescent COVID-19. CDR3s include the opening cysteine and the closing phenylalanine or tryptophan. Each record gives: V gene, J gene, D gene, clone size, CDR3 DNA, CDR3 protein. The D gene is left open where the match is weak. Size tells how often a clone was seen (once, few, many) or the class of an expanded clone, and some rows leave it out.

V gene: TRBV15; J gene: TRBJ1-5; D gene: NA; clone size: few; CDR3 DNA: TGTGCCACCAGCATTCAGTGGGGCCCTAATCAGCCCCAGCATTTT; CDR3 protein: CATSIQWGPNQPQHF
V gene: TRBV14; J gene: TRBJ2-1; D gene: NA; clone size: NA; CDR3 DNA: TGTGCCAGCAGCCAAGTAAATGAGCAGTTCTTC; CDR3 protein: CASSQVNEQFF
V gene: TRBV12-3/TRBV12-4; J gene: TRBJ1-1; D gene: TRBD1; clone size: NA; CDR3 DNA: TGTGCCAGCAGTTTCGACAGGGGAGCTTTCTTT; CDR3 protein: CASSFDRGAFF
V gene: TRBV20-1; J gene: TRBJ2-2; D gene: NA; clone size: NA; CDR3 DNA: TGCAGTGCTAGTTTAAGGGAGGGGGACACCGGGGAGCTGTTTTTT; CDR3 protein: CSASLREGDTGELFF
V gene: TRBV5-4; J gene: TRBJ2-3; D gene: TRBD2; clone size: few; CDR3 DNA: TGTGCCAGCAGCTTGCACTCTAGCGGGGGGGGAGATACGCAGTATTTT; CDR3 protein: CASSLHSSGGGDTQYF
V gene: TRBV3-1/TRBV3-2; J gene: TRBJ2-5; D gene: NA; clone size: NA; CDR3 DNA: TGTGCCAGCAGCCAAGTGGTGGGGGGGCGTGAGACCCAGTACTTC; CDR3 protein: CASSQVVGGRETQYF
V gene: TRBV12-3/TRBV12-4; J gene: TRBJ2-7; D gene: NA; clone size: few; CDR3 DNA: TGTGCCAGCAGCACGGTCGGGAAGGAGCAGTACTTC; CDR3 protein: CASSTVGKEQYF
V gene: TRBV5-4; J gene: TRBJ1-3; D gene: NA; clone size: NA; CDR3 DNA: TGTGCCAGCAGCCCGCAGGGGTCTGGAAACACCATATATTTT; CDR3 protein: CASSPQGSGNTIYF
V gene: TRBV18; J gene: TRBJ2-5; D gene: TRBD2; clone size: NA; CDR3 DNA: TGTGCCAGCTCACCCGCTGGCGGGGGACGCGGGACCCAGTACTTC; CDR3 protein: CASSPAGGGRGTQYF
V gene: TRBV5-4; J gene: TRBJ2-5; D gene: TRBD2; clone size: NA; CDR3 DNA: TGTGCCAGCAGCTTGGCCTGGGGGAGCGGGGGGGATCAAGAGACCCAGTACTTC; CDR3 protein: CASSLAWGSGGDQETQYF
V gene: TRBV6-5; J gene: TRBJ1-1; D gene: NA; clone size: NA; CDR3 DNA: TGTGCCAGCAGGGGAGGGAACACTGAAGCTTTCTTT; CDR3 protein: CASRGGNTEAFF
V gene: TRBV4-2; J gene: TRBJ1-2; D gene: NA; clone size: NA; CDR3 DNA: TGTGCCAGCAGCCAAGAAAGGACAGCCTATGGCTACACCTTC; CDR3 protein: CASSQERTAYGYTF
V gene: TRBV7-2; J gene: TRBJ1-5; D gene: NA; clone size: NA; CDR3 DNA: TGTGCCAGCAGCTTAGTCCCGGTCGGCAATCAGCCCCAGCATTTT; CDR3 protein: CASSLVPVGNQPQHF
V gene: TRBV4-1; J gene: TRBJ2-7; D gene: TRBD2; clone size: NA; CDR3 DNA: TGCGCCAGCAGCCAAGGTTTGCGGGGGGCCTACGAGCAGTACTTC; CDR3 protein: CASSQGLRGAYEQYF
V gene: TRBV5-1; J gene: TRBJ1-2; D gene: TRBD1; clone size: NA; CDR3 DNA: TGCGCCAGCAGCCCATCCGGGACAGGTATTACCTTC; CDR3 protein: CASSPSGTGITF
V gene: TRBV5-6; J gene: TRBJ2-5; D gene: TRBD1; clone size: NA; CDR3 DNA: TGTGCCAGCAGCATAGACAGGGGCGAGACCCAGTACTTC; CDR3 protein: CASSIDRGETQYF
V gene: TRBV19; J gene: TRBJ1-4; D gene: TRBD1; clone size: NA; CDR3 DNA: TGTGCCAGTAGTTCTACACAGGGGACACGGGAAAAACTGTTTTTT; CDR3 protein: CASSSTQGTREKLFF
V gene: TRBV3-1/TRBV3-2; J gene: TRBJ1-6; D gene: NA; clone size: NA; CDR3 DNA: TGTGCCAGCAGCCAAGATGGTTTAGGCCAGGGGACTTCACCCCTCCACTTT; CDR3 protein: CASSQDGLGQGTSPLHF
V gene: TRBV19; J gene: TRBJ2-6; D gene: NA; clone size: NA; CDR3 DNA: TGTGCCACCGCAGGGGGGACTGGGGCCAACGTCCTGACTTTC; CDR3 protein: CATAGGTGANVLTF
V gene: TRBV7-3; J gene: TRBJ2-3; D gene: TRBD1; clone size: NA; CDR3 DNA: TGTGCCAGCAGCCCCTGGACAGGGACCCACCTTAGCACAGATACGCAGTATTTT; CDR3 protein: CASSPWTGTHLSTDTQYF
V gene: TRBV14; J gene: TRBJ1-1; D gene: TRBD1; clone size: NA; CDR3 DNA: TGTGCCAGCAGCCAAGTTTTCGGGACAGTTGAAGCTTTCTTT; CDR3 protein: CASSQVFGTVEAFF
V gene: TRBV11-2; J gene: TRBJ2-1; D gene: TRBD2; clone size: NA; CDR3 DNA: TGTGCCAGCAGCTTAGATCCGGGGGGGCCGGGTGAGCAGTTCTTC; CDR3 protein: CASSLDPGGPGEQFF
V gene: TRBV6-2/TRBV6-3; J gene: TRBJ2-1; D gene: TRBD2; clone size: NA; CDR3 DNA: TGTGCCAGCAGTTCGGGGGGGTCCTCAGATGAGCAGTTCTTC; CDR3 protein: CASSSGGSSDEQFF
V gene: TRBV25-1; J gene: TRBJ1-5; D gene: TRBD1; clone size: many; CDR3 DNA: TGTGCCAGCCCTGACATAGACAGGGGGAACAATCAGCCCCAGCATTTT; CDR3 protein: CASPDIDRGNNQPQHF
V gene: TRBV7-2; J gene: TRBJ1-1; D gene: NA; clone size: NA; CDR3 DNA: TGTGCCAGCAGCCCACGGGGGACGGACCTAGAAGCTTTCTTT; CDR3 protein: CASSPRGTDLEAFF
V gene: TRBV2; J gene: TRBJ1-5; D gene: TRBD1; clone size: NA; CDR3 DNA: TGTGCCAGCAGTGCAGGACAGGGGAATCAGCCCCAGCATTTT; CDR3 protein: CASSAGQGNQPQHF
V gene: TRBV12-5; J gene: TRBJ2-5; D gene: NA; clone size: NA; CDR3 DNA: TGTGCTAGTGCCCCCCGAGGGCAAGAGACCCAGTACTTC; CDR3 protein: CASAPRGQETQYF
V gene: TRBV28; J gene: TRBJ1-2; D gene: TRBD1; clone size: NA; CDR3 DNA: TGTGCCAGCAGTTCCGGGACAGACAACTATGGCTACACCTTC; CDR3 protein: CASSSGTDNYGYTF
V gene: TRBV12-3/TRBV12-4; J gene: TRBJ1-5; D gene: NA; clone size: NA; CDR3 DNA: TGTGCCAGCAGTTTGGGCGCTGGTCAGCCCCAGCATTTT; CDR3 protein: CASSLGAGQPQHF
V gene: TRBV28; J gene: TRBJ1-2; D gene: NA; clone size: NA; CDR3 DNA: TGTGCCAGCAGTTTTCAGGCTTATGGCTACACCTTC; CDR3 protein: CASSFQAYGYTF
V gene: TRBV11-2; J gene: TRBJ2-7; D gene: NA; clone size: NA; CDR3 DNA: TGTGCCAGCAGCTCCCTTGACAGCGATTACGAGCAGTACTTC; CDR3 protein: CASSSLDSDYEQYF
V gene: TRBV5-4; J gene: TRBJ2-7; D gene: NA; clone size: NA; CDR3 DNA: TGTGCCAGCAGCTTGTCCGGGTACGAGCAGTACTTC; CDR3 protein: CASSLSGYEQYF
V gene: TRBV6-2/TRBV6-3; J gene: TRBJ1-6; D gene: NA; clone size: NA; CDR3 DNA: TGTGCCAGCAGTTACTGGGGGGAGAGCTCCTATAATTCACCCCTCCACTTT; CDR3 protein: CASSYWGESSYNSPLHF
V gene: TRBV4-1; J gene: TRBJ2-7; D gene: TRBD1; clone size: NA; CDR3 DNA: TGCGCCAGCAGCCAAGATCCGGGACAGGGCAACTACGAGCAGTACTTC; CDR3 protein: CASSQDPGQGNYEQYF
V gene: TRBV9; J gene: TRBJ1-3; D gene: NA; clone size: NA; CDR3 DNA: TGTGCCAGCAGCGGCGGAAATAGTGCATTCTCTGGAAACACCATATATTTT; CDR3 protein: CASSGGNSAFSGNTIYF
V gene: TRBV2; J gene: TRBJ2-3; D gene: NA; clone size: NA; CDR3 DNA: TGTGCCAGCAGTGAACAGAGGAGACTCCCCGGCACAGATACGCAGTATTTT; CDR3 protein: CASSEQRRLPGTDTQYF
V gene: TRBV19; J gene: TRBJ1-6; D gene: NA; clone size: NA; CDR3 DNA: TGTGCCAGTAGCAAGAGCTCCTATAATTCACCCCTCCACTTT; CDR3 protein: CASSKSSYNSPLHF
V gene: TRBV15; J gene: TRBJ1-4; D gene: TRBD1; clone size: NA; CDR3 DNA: TGTGCCACCAGCAGAGAGGCAGGGGGCCGGGAAAAACTGTTTTTT; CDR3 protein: CATSREAGGREKLFF
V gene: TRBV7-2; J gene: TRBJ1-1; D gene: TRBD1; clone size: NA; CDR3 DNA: TGTGCCAGCAGCTTAGCGGGGACAGCCGAAGCTTTCTTT; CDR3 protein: CASSLAGTAEAFF
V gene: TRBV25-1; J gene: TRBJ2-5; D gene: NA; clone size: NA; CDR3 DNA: TGTGCCAGCAGTGACCCCGTGGGGGGAGAGACCCAGTACTTC; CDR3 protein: CASSDPVGGETQYF
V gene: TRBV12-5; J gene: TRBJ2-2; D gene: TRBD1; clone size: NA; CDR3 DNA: TGTGCTAGTACGACAGGGGGAGCCGGGGAGCTGTTTTTT; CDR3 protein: CASTTGGAGELFF
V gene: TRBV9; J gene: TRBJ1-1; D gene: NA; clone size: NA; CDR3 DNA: TGTGCCAGCAGTTGGGGGCTGGGCACTGAAGCTTTCTTT; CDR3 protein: CASSWGLGTEAFF
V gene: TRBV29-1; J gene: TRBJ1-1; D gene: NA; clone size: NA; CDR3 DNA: TGCAGCGTTGAAGGGGGGGGCCACACTGAAGCTTTCTTT; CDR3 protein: CSVEGGGHTEAFF
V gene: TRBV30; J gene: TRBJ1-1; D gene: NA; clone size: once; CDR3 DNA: TGTGCCTGGAGTGAGGCAGGGGATCGGGTCACTGAAGCTTTCTTT; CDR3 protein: CAWSEAGDRVTEAFF
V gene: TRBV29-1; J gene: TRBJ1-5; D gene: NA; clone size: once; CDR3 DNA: TGCAGCGTTGGCGGTAGCAATCAGCCCCAGCATTTT; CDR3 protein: CSVGGSNQPQHF
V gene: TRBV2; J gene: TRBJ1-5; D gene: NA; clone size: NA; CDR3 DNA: TGTGCCAGCATGAGGGACATAAATCAGCCCCAGCATTTT; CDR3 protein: CASMRDINQPQHF
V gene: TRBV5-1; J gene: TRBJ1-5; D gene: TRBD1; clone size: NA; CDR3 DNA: TGCGCCAGCAGGGAAGGACAGGGCAATCAGCCCCAGCATTTT; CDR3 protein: CASREGQGNQPQHF
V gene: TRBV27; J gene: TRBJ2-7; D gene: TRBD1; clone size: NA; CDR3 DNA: TGTGCCAGCAGTTTAGGACAGGGGTGGTACGAGCAGTACTTC; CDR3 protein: CASSLGQGWYEQYF
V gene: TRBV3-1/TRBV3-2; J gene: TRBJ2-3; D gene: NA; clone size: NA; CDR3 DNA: TGTGCCAGCAGATCTGCAGATACGCAGTATTTT; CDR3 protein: CASRSADTQYF
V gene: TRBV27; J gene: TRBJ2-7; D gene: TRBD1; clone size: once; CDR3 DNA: TGTGCCAGTAACAACAGGGGGAGCTCCTACGAGCAGTACTTC; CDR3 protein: CASNNRGSSYEQYF